The clone carrying this T cell receptor (beta chain) was counted once. The sample belongs to a study of blood T cell repertoires in COVID-19. Study-wide background: Samples representing acute and convalescent COVID-19 were sourced from the United States, Italy and Spain. The analysed material was cDNA or gDNA that came from T cells, B-cell-depleted T cells, or PBMCs.

In the original analysis: Amplified reference gene primers provided the basis for estimating nucleated cell counts. Clones were sequenced by immunoSEQ multiplex PCR, and TCRdb holds only the in-frame ones, with some missing. For V, J and clone size, that table is used; D and trimming come from the DNA. The repertoire consists of roughly 180,000 clones, with roughly 86% occurring once and the leading ten covering 2.9%. In germline, CDR1 is SGHTA, CDR2 FQGNSA. This CDR3 spans 17 amino acids. V shed 5 bases and J 5 bases; nucleotides not matched to a gene: 8. Input material: peripheral blood. The chain couples TRBV7-2 to TRBJ2-3, with 15 bases lining up with TRBD2. This sequence was found in a woman aged 25-40 years with active or convalescent COVID-19. CDR3 nucleotides: TGTGCCAGCAGCCCCTGGACTAGCGGGAGGGCCGGAGATACGCAGTATTTT. It translates to CASSPWTSGRAGDTQYF. Variable domain in full (rest from reference TRBV7-2 and TRBJ2-3): GAGVSQSPSNKVTEKGKDVELRCDPISGHTALYWYRQSLGQGLEFLIYFQGNSAPDKSGLPSDRFSAERTGGSVSTLTIQRTQQEDSAVYLCASSPWTSGRAGDTQYFGPGTRLTVL.